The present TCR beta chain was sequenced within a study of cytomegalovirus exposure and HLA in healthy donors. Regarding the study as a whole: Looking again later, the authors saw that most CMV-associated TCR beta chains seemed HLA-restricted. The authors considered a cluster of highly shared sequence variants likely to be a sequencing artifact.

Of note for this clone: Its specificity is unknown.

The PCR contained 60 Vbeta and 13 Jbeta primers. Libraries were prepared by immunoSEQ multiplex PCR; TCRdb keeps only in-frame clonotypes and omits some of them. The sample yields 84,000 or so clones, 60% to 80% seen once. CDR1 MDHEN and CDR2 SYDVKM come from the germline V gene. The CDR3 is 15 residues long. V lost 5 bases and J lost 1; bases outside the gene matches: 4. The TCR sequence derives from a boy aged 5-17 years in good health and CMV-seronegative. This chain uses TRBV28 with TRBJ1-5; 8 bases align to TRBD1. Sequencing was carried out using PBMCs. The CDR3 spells CASSNRGKSNQPQHF. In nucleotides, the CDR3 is TGTGCCAGCAGTAACAGGGGGAAGAGCAATCAGCCCCAGCATTTT.